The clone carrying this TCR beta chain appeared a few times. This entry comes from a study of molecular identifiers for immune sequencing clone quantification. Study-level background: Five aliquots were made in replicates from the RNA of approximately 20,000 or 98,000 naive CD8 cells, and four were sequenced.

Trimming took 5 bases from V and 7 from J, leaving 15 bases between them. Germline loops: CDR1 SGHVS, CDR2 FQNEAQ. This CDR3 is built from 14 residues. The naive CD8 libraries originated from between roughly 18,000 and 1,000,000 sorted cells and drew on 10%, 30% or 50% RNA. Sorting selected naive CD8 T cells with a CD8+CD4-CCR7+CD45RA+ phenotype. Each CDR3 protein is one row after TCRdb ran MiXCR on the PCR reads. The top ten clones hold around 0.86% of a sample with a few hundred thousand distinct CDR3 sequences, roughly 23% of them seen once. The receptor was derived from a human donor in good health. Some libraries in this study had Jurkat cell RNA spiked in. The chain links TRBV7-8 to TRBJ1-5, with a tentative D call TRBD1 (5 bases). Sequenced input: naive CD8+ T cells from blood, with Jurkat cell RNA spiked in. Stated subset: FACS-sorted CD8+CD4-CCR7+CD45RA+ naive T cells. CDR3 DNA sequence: TGTGCCAGCAGCCCAAGGGGTACGGGACAGCCCCAGCATTTT. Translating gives CASSPRGTGQPQHF.